This T cell receptor (beta chain) is from a study of graft-versus-host responses after intestinal transplantation. This clone has just one count. The antigen is undetermined. Germline CDR1 and CDR2: SGHRS and YFSETQ. There are 13 residues in the CDR3. V lost 0 bases and J lost 5, with 6 bases in between. This table comes from immunoSEQ multiplex PCR, and its TCRdb copy is limited to in-frame clones, with some not included. The sample holds about 120,000 clones, 90% to 95% seen once. The sequences come from unstimulated CD4+ T cells sorted from spleen or lymph node cells, collected before intestinal transplant. This sequence was found in a human donor who received an intestinal transplant. The rearrangement links TRBV5-1 to TRBJ1-5; D is uncertain. This chain's CDR3 is CASSLDGYQPQHF. The CDR3 bases are TGCGCCAGCAGCTTGGACGGATATCAGCCCCAGCATTTT. Using reference TRBV5-1 and TRBJ1-5 for the parts outside the CDR3, the full variable domain is KAGVTQTPRYLIKTRGQQVTLSCSPISGHRSVSWYQQTPGQGLQFLFEYFSETQRNKGNFPGRFSGRQFSNSRSEMNVSTLELGDSALYLCASSLDGYQPQHFGDGTRLSIL.